This TCR beta chain was observed in a study of T-cell memory formation after mild COVID-19. The V segment lost 4 bases and the J segment 14 bases; nucleotides outside the gene matches: 12. CDR3 length: 14 amino acids. CDR1 and CDR2 (germline): DFQATT, SNEGSKA (reference sequence). Using its own MiXCR run on the 5' RACE reads, TCRdb lists one record per CDR3 protein. The sample has under 700,000 distinct CDR3 sequences, just over 20% seen once. What was sequenced was PBMCs or a T cell subset sorted from them (not recorded which). The receptor's source is an adult woman who had mild COVID-19 (a few samples of this study predate the infection). Cell type and time point are not known. The chain has TRBV20-1 and TRBJ2-1; 12 positions match TRBD2. Written as DNA, the CDR3 is TGCAGTGCTACCAGACTAGCGGGAGATGGCGTGGAGTTCTTC. This sequence encodes CSATRLAGDGVEFF.